The entry that follows covers one T cell receptor (beta chain) sequence. Via MiXCR, TCRdb re-called the 5' RACE reads, giving one row per CDR3 protein. The profile covers approximately 88,000 distinct CDR3 sequences, with roughly 15% appearing a single time and roughly 1.4% taken by the ten largest. These data are taken from a study of early T cells in non-severe SARS-CoV-2 infection. CDR3 size: 16 residues. V gave up 3 bases and J gave up 4 bases; unmatched junction bases: 3. Germline lookup yields CDR1 SNHLY and CDR2 FYNNEI. The rearrangement links TRBV2 to TRBJ2-1, with 13 bases aligning to TRBD2. The source material was whole blood. The clonotype was recovered from an adult who was a healthcare worker with PCR-confirmed SARS-CoV-2 infection or an uninfected control (not recorded which). CDR3 bases: TGTGCCAGCAGTGATGGGACTAGCGGGGCTTACAATGAGCAGTTCTTC. The encoded protein is CASSDGTSGAYNEQFF.